This TCR beta chain originates from a study of blood T cell repertoires in COVID-19 (TCRdb year 2020). Study-wide context: Samples covering the acute and convalescent phases of COVID-19 were provided by collaborators in the United States, Italy and Spain. A de-identified subject ID, COVID-19 status, age in years and sex were almost always included in the sample metadata. The prospective study material was composed of cDNA or gDNA derived from T cells, B-cell-depleted T cells, or PBMCs. A freely available public database, intended as a resource for researchers studying the immune response to SARS-CoV-2, is where the repertoires were released. Where HLA class I and class II types were available, the types were taken from metadata supplied by the sample provider, not from assay-based typing. Samples were obtained from the ongoing ImmuneRACE study (first 160 participants) and from 1,000 to 1,500 subjects provided by 6 global collaborators. The dataset comprised deeply sampled blood TCRbeta repertoires from subjects exposed to, actively infected with, or recovered from COVID-19. Overall study outcomes, separate from this receptor: The amount of clinical and demographic metadata varied by source and participant and was provided uncurated.

One collaborating source in Seattle enrolled patients during active infection and followed them longitudinally through the course of disease. The collaborating institutions used their own protocols to collect whole blood in K2EDTA tubes. Collaborator samples were shipped for TCRbeta analysis as frozen whole blood, isolated PBMCs, or DNA extracted from either sample type. According to the germline V gene, CDR1 reads MDHEN and CDR2 reads SYDVKM. For this chain, trimming is 4 bases at the V end and 4 bases at the J end, and the number of junction bases without a gene match is 9. Spanning cysteine to phenylalanine, the CDR3 consists of 15 amino acids. Of all the DNA, just the CDR3 is kept, 45 bases in frame from base 1. To note about this clone: The antigen this receptor binds is unknown. Per-base qualities were not stored, and no clone one base away is much larger.

TCRbeta CDR3 regions were amplified from genomic DNA using the immunoSEQ Assay, a bias-controlled multiplex PCR. The original pipeline was this. Nucleated cell counts per sample were estimated from amplification of reference gene primers within the assay. To quantify the absolute abundance of each unique TCRbeta CDR3 rearrangement, sequence reads were collapsed and filtered. For each sample, productive Simpson clonality was calculated as the square root of Simpson's diversity index across productive rearrangements. In its TCRdb copy, this immuneACCESS table keeps in-frame sequences only and misses some clones. Where compared with another copy, unresolved V genes explain less than half of these, and the others have no known cause. V and J calls and clone size are given by that table; D and trimming were obtained from the DNA. The sample table lists fewer than 200,000 clones, around nine tenths of them with a count of one. Around an eighth of the sample goes to the ten largest clones.

The clonotype comes from a woman in her 70s with COVID-19, enrolled during active disease. The rearrangement combines TRBV28 with TRBJ2-7, with TRBD2 matching 8 junction bases. Sequenced sample: peripheral blood. Read as DNA, the sequence is TGTGCCAGCAGTTCCCCCTCCCAGCGGGGGTACGAGCAGTACTTC. Its amino acids are CASSSPSQRGYEQYF.